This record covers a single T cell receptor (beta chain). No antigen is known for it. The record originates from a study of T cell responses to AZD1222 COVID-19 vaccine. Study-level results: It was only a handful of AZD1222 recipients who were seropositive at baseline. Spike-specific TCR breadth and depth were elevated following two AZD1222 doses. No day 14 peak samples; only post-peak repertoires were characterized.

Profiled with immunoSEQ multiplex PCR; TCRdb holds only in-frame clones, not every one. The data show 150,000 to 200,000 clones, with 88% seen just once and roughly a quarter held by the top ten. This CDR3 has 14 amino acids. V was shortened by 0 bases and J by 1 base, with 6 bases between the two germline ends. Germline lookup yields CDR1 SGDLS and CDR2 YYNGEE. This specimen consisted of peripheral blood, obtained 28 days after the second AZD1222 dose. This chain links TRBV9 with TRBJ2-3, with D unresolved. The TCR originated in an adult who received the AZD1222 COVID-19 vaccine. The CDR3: CASSVEQRTDTQYF. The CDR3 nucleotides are TGTGCCAGCAGCGTAGAACAGCGCACAGATACGCAGTATTTT.